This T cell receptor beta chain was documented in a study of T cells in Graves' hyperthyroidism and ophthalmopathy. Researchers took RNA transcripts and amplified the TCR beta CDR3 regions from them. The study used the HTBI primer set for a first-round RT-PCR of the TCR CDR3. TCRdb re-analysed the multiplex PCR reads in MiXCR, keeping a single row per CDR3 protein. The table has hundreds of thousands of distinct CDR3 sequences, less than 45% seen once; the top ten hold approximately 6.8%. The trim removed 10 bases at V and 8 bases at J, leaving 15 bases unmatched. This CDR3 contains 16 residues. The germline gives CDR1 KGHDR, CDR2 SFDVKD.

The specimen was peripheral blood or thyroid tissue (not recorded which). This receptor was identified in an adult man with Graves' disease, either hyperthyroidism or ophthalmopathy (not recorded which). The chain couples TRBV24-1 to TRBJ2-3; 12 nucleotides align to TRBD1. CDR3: CATMGQGANGHGTQYF. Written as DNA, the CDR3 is TGTGCCACAATGGGACAGGGGGCTAACGGTCACGGTACGCAGTATTTT.